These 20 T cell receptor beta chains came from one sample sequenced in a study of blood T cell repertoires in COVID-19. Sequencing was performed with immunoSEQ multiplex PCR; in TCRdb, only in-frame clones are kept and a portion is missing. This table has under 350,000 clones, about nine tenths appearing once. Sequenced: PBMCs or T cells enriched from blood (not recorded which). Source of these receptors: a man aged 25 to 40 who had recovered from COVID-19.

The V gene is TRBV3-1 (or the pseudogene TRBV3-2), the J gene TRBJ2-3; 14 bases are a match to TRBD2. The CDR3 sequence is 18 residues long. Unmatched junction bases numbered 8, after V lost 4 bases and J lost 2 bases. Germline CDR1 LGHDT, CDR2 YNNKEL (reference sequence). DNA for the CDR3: TGTGCCAGCAGCCTAGGACTAGCGGGGGGTCCCTCCACAGATACGCAGTATTTT. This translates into CASSLGLAGGPSTDTQYF.

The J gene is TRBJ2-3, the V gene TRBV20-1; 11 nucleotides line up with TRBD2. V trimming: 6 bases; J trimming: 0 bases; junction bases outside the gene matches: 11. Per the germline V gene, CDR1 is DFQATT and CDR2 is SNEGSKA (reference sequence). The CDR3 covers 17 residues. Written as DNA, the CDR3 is TGCAGTGCCAGTAAACTAGCGGGGGTTACTAGCACAGATACGCAGTATTTT. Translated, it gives CSASKLAGVTSTDTQYF.

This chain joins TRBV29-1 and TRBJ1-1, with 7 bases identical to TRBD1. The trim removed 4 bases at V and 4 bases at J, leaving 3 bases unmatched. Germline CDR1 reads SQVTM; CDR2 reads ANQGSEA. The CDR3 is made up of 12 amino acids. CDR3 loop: CSVGDRATEAFF. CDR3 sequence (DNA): TGCAGCGTTGGAGACAGGGCCACTGAAGCTTTCTTT.

CDR3 coding DNA: TGCGCCAGCAGCTTCGGGACAGGGCCTAACTATGGCTACACCTTC. Translation: CASSFGTGPNYGYTF. The chain couples TRBV5-1 to TRBJ1-2; 9 positions agree with TRBD1. V dropped 2 bases and J dropped 0; count of bases not matched to a gene: 2. The CDR3 has 15 residues. Germline values: CDR1 SGHRS, CDR2 YFSETQ.

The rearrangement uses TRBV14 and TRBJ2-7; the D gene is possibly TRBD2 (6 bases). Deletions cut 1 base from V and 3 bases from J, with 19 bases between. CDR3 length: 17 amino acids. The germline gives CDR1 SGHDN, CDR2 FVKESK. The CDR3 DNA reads TGTGCCAGCAGCCAAGCCAGATCTACGGGAGTGGGCTACGAGCAGTACTTC. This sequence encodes CASSQARSTGVGYEQYF.

CDR3 residues: CAWRSAGGGYTF. The CDR3 region has the DNA TGTGCCTGGAGATCCGCAGGGGGTGGCTACACCTTC. This sequence joins TRBV30 and TRBJ1-2; 7 positions agree with TRBD1. CDR3 size: 12 residues. Germline trimming cut 3 bases from V and 7 bases from J; bases unmatched to any gene: 5. Germline values: CDR1 GTSNPN, CDR2 SVGIG (reference sequence).

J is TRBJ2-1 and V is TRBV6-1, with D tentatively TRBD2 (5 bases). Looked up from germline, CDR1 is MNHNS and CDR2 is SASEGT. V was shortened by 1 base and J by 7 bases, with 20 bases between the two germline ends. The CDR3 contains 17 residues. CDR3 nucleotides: TGTGCCAGCAGTGAAGAGGTTCCTTCTTTTGGAGGTAATGAGCAGTTCTTC. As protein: CASSEEVPSFGGNEQFF.

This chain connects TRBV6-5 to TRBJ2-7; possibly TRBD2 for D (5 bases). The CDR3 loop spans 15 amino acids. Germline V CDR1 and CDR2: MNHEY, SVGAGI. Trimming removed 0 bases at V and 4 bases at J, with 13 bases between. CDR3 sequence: CASSYSDPGTYEQYF. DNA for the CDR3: TGTGCCAGCAGTTACTCGGATCCGGGAACTTACGAGCAGTACTTC.

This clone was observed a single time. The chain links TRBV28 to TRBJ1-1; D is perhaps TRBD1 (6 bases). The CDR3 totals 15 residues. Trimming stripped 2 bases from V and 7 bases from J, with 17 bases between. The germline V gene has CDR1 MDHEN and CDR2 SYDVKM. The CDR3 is CASSLGGADRGEAFF. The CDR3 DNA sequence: TGTGCCAGCAGTTTAGGGGGCGCGGATAGGGGTGAAGCTTTCTTT.

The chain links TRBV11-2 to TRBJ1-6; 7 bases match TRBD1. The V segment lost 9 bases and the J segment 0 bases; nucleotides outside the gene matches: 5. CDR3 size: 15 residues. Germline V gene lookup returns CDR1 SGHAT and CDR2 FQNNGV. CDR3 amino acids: CASLTGSSYNSPLHF. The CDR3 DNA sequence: TGTGCCAGTTTGACAGGGAGCTCCTATAATTCACCCCTCCACTTT.

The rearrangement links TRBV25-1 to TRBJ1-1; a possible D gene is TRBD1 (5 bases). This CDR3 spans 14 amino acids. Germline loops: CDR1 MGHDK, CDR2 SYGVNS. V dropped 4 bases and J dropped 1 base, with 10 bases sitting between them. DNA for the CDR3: TGTGCCAGCAGTGGTCTCGGACAGAACACTGAAGCTTTCTTT. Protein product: CASSGLGQNTEAFF.

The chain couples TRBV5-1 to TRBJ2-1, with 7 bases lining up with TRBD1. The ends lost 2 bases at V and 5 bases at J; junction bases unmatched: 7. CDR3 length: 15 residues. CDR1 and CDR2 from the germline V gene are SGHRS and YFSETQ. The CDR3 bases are TGCGCCAGCAGCTTACCGACAGGGACAGACAATGAGCAGTTCTTC. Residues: CASSLPTGTDNEQFF.

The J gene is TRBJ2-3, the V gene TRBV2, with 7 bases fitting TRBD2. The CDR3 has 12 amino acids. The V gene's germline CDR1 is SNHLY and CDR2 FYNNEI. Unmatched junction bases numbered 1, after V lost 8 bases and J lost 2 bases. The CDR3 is CASQRDTDTQYF. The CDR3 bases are TGTGCCAGCCAGCGGGACACAGATACGCAGTATTTT.

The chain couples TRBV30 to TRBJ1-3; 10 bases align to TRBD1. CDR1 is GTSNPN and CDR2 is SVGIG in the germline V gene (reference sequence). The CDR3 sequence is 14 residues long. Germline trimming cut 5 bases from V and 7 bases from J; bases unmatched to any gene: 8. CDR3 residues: CAWGQGTGVNTIYF. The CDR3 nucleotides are TGTGCCTGGGGGCAGGGGACAGGGGTCAACACCATATATTTT.

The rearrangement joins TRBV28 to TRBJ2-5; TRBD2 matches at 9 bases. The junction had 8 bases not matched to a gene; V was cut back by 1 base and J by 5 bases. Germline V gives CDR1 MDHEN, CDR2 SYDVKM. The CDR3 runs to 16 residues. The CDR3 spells CASSLLAGDLRETQYF. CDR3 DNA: TGTGCCAGCAGTTTATTAGCGGGGGACCTCAGGGAGACCCAGTACTTC.

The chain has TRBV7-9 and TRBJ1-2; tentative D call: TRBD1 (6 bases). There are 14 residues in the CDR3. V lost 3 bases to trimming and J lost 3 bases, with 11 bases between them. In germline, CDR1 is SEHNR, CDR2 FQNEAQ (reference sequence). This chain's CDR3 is CASSFGTLYYGYTF. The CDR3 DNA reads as TGTGCCAGCAGCTTCGGGACACTATACTATGGCTACACCTTC.

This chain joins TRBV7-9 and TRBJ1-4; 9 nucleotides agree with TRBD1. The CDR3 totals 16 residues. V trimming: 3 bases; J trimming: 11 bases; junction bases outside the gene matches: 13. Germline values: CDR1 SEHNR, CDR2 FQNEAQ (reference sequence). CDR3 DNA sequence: TGTGCCAGCAGCTTGGACGGACAGGGGTTCTTAGAGAAACTGTTTTTT. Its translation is CASSLDGQGFLEKLFF.

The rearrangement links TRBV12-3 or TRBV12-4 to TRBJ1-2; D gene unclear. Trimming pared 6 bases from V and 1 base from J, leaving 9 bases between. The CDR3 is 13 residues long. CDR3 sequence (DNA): TGTGCCAGCAGCCCACACGATAACTATGGCTACACCTTC. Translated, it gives CASSPHDNYGYTF.

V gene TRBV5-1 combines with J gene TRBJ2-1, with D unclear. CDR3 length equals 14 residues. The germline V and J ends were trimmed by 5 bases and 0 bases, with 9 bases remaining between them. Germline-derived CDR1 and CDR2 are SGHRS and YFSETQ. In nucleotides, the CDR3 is TGCGCCAGCAGTCCCGGTAGCTCCTACAATGAGCAGTTCTTC. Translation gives CASSPGSSYNEQFF.

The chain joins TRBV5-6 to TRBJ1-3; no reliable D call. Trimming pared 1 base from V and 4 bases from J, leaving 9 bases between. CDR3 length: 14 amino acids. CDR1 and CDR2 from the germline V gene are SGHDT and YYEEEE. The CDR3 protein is CASSLWARGNTIYF. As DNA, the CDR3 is TGTGCCAGCAGCTTGTGGGCACGGGGAAACACCATATATTTT.